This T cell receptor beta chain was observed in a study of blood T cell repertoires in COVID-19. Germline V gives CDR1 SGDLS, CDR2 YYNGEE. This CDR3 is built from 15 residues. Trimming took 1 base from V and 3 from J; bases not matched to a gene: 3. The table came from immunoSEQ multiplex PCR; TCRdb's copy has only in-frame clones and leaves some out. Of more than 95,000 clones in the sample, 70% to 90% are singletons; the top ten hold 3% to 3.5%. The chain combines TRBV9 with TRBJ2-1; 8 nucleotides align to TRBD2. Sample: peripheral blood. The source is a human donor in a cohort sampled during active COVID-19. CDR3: CASSVSGRGYNEQFF. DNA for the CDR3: TGTGCCAGCAGCGTATCCGGGAGGGGCTACAATGAGCAGTTCTTC.